This T cell receptor (beta chain) was retrieved from a study of vaccination and CD4 T cells after COVID-19. Overall study findings and caveats: Relatively few convalescent patients and no early post-infection timepoints were analyzed.

In regard to this clonotype: As yet, its antigen is unknown.

The CDR3 is 15 amino acids. Germline-derived CDR1 and CDR2 are MNHNS and SASEGT. The V end was cut by 6 bases, the J end by 0 bases, with 12 bases between. Treatment: approximately nine-day PBMC culture with coronavirus spike peptide pools or control peptides (ViraFEST assay). The Oncomine TCR Beta short-read assay was applied to DNA of cultured CD4+ T cells. TCRdb reprocessed the PCR reads with MiXCR, giving one entry per CDR3 protein. This table has around 6,300 distinct CDR3 sequences, roughly 71% appearing once. Sequencing was carried out using CD4+ T cells from blood, cultured in vitro. The V and J genes are TRBV6-1 and TRBJ1-3; no clear D gene. The TCR was taken from a human donor who had recovered from COVID-19. The CDR3 loop reads CASSPDTFSGNTIYF. CDR3 nucleotides: TGTGCCAGCAGCCCCGACACATTCTCTGGAAACACCATATATTTT.